This T cell receptor (beta chain) comes out of a study of long-term antiretroviral therapy in people with HIV. Findings of the study overall: The data indicate that diversity increased after ART but remained below transplant donor controls.

About this clone itself: Its target is unknown.

The CDR3 contains 11 residues. CDR1 and CDR2 (germline): SQVTM, ANQGSEA. V was pared by 6 bases and J by 8 bases, with 13 bases between. With survey level as its setting, the immunoSEQ assay was v3.0. It was roughly 40,000-50,000 T-cell genomes per sample that sequencing targeted. The protocol was immunoSEQ multiplex PCR, while the TCRdb copy is restricted to in-frame clones and leaves out a portion. Seen here are tens of thousands of clones, 70% to 85% observed once, and the top ten hold about 20%. The sequence derives from a man between 18 and 29 years old with HIV. The sequencing used unsorted PBMCs, collected 0.1 years before starting antiretroviral therapy. J is TRBJ1-2 and V is TRBV29-1; D gene ambiguous. The CDR3 loop is CSVTRERGYTF. The DNA for the CDR3 is TGCAGCGTGACGAGGGAAAGGGGCTACACCTTC.